The rows below give T cell receptor beta chains drawn from one sample of a study of T cells after yellow fever vaccination. TCRdb re-called the 5' RACE reads through MiXCR, storing one row per CDR3 protein. Here the sample spans 25,000 to 35,000 distinct CDR3 sequences, under 4.5% being singletons. Sequencing used CD8+ T cells sorted from PBMCs, obtained 5 days after the yellow fever booster vaccination. The receptors derive from a man aged 25 to 40 who received the YFV17D yellow fever vaccine. Both conserved end residues are part of each CDR3. D genes are given only for firm matches. The size entry is marked missing in some rows and otherwise reads once, few, many or a size class.

>TRBJ2-7|many|TRBV27|NA
CASSRSIGLGTYEQYF
TGTGCCAGCAGCCGCTCTATAGGGCTGGGTACCTACGAGCAGTACTTC
>TRBJ2-7|many|TRBV7-8|NA
CASSLGGAFTYEQYF
TGTGCCAGCAGCTTAGGAGGAGCTTTTACCTACGAGCAGTACTTC
>TRBJ1-1|many|TRBV20-1|NA
CSAPWVNTEAFF
TGCAGTGCTCCTTGGGTTAACACTGAAGCTTTCTTT
>TRBJ1-1|many|TRBV18|TRBD1
CASSQDRGRINTEAFF
TGTGCCAGCTCACAGGACAGGGGGCGGATCAACACTGAAGCTTTCTTT
>TRBJ2-1|few|TRBV7-2|TRBD1
CASSVTGGAYNEQFF
TGTGCCAGCAGCGTTACAGGGGGCGCCTACAATGAGCAGTTCTTC
>TRBJ2-1|many|TRBV5-4|NA
CASRNWEFF
TGTGCCAGCAGAAATTGGGAGTTCTTC
>TRBJ2-5|NA|TRBV2|TRBD2
CACRPPSGRALDQETQYF
TGTGCCTGCAGACCCCCTAGCGGGAGGGCCTTAGACCAAGAGACCCAGTACTTC
>TRBJ2-1|many|TRBV4-3|TRBD2
CASSRMGLAGDPYNEQFF
TGCGCCAGCAGCCGAATGGGACTAGCGGGAGATCCCTACAATGAGCAGTTCTTC
>TRBJ2-2|many|TRBV5-1|TRBD2
CASSYSGLNTGELFF
TGCGCCAGCAGCTATTCGGGACTAAACACCGGGGAGCTGTTTTTT
>TRBJ2-2|many|TRBV12-3/TRBV12-4|TRBD1
CASSLRDRGPNTGELFF
TGTGCCAGCAGCCTCCGGGACAGGGGGCCGAACACCGGGGAGCTGTTTTTT
>TRBJ2-3|many|TRBV6-5|NA
CASSYSEAPLGADTQYF
TGTGCCAGCAGTTACTCGGAGGCTCCTTTGGGGGCAGATACGCAGTATTTT
>TRBJ2-1|many|TRBV2|TRBD2
CASSASGDLYNEQFF
TGTGCCAGCAGTGCTAGCGGGGACCTCTACAATGAGCAGTTCTTC
>TRBJ2-7|few|TRBV27|NA
CASSLVGLLPEQYF
TGTGCCAGCAGTTTAGTGGGGTTGCTTCCCGAGCAGTACTTC
>TRBJ1-5|many|TRBV5-1|NA
CASSLGQPNQPQHF
TGCGCCAGCAGCTTAGGACAGCCCAATCAGCCCCAGCATTTT
>TRBJ2-2|many|TRBV29-1|NA
CSALNTGELFF
TGCAGCGCCTTGAACACCGGGGAGCTGTTTTTT
>TRBJ2-7|many|TRBV7-8|NA
CASSTRRVDSYEQYF
TGTGCCAGCAGCACCCGACGGGTAGACTCCTACGAGCAGTACTTC
>TRBJ1-1|many|TRBV12-3/TRBV12-4|NA
CASKLTDEAFF
TGTGCCAGCAAACTAACAGATGAAGCTTTCTTT
>TRBJ2-1|many|TRBV5-5|TRBD2
CASSSTFSGVSSYNEQFF
TGTGCCAGCAGCTCTACTTTTAGCGGGGTGAGCTCCTACAATGAGCAGTTCTTC
>TRBJ1-2|many|TRBV24-1|NA
CATSDPTNEGYGYTF
TGTGCCACCAGTGATCCGACCAACGAGGGCTATGGCTACACCTTC
>TRBJ2-1|many|TRBV5-1|NA
CASSPDYSYNEQFF
TGCGCCAGCAGCCCCGACTATTCCTACAATGAGCAGTTCTTC
>TRBJ2-5|many|TRBV14|NA
CASSLRSRETQYF
TGTGCCAGCAGCCTCCGAAGTAGGGAGACCCAGTACTTC
>TRBJ2-5|many|TRBV5-1|TRBD2
CASSLVSGGLGETQYF
TGCGCCAGCAGCTTGGTTTCGGGAGGTCTTGGAGAGACCCAGTACTTC
>TRBJ2-7|many|TRBV15|TRBD2
CATSRDVIAGGNRDYEQYF
TGTGCCACCAGCAGAGATGTAATAGCGGGAGGCAATAGAGACTACGAGCAGTACTTC
>TRBJ2-3|many|TRBV4-3|NA
CASSQDWRGRTDTQYF
TGCGCCAGCAGCCAAGATTGGAGGGGACGCACAGATACGCAGTATTTT
>TRBJ2-3|many|TRBV11-2|NA
CASSIMAVNTQYF
TGTGCCAGCAGTATTATGGCAGTAAATACGCAGTATTTT
>TRBJ1-4|NA|TRBV10-3|NA
CAISDDEQGSCEKLFF
TGTGCCATCAGTGACGATGAGCAGGGGTCTTGTGAAAAACTGTTTTTT
>TRBJ2-7|many|TRBV6-2/TRBV6-3|NA
CASSYSQPPYEQYF
TGTGCCAGCAGTTACTCCCAGCCCCCCTACGAGCAGTACTTC
>TRBJ2-2|many|TRBV12-3/TRBV12-4|NA
CASSHNRDSTGELFF
TGTGCCAGCAGTCACAACCGGGACTCCACCGGGGAGCTGTTTTTT
>TRBJ2-3|many|TRBV11-2|NA
CASSLDPSASVDTQYF
TGTGCCAGCAGCTTAGACCCCTCGGCTAGCGTAGATACGCAGTATTTT
>TRBJ2-7|many|TRBV4-3|TRBD2
CASSQWHSGATYEQYF
TGCGCCAGCAGCCAATGGCACAGCGGGGCGACCTACGAGCAGTACTTC
>TRBJ2-7|many|TRBV7-9|NA
CASSPPDSPYEQYF
TGTGCCAGCAGCCCTCCGGACAGCCCCTACGAGCAGTACTTC
>TRBJ2-2|many|TRBV28|TRBD2
CASSPIIESGSSGELFF
TGTGCCAGCAGCCCCATAATTGAAAGCGGGAGTAGCGGGGAGCTGTTTTTT
>TRBJ2-1|many|TRBV21-1|NA
CASSMKRPGEQFF
TGTGCCAGCAGCATGAAGCGTCCGGGTGAGCAGTTCTTC
>TRBJ2-2|many|TRBV7-3|NA
CASSLMIGVNTGELFF
TGTGCCAGCAGCTTAATGATCGGGGTTAACACCGGGGAGCTGTTTTTT
>TRBJ2-7|many|TRBV20-1|NA
CSARALYEDGPYEQYF
TGCAGTGCTAGAGCCCTTTATGAGGACGGACCCTACGAGCAGTACTTC
>TRBJ2-3|many|TRBV11-2|TRBD2
CASSLVGLAGEDGTQYF
TGTGCCAGCAGCTTAGTGGGACTAGCGGGAGAGGATGGTACGCAGTATTTT
>TRBJ1-1|many|TRBV13|NA
CASSLGQNTEAFF
TGTGCCAGCAGCTTAGGGCAGAACACTGAAGCTTTCTTT
>TRBJ2-3|many|TRBV25-1|TRBD2
CAIIRSGRGSDTQYF
TGTGCCATAATACGGAGCGGGAGGGGGTCGGATACGCAGTATTTT
>TRBJ2-1|NA|TRBV7-8|TRBD2
CAISTGLSGYHNEQFF
TGTGCCATCAGCACCGGGCTTAGCGGGTACCACAATGAGCAGTTCTTC
>TRBJ2-1|many|TRBV15|NA
CATSTRRDFSPVGEQFF
TGTGCCACCAGCACCCGCCGAGACTTTTCTCCGGTCGGTGAGCAGTTCTTC
>TRBJ2-7|many|TRBV12-3/TRBV12-4|NA
CASSPSDTPFEEGYF
TGTGCCAGCAGCCCATCAGACACCCCTTTCGAAGAGGGGTACTTC
>TRBJ2-7|many|TRBV3-1|TRBD2
CASSQGPSGSSYEQYF
TGTGCCAGCAGCCAGGGCCCTAGCGGAAGCTCCTACGAGCAGTACTTC
>TRBJ2-5|many|TRBV4-3|TRBD1
CASSQPGQQETQYF
TGCGCCAGCAGCCAACCGGGACAGCAAGAGACCCAGTACTTC
>TRBJ1-5|NA|TRBV25-1|TRBD1
CASSGDSLNQPQHF
TGTGCCAGCAGTGGGGACAGCCTCAATCAGCCCCAGCATTTT
>TRBJ2-7|NA|TRBV5-1|NA
CASSLDTGSPYEQYF
TGCGCCAGCAGCTTGGATACAGGTTCGCCCTACGAGCAGTACTTC
>TRBJ2-7|many|TRBV7-2|TRBD2
CATTLAGGTYEQYF
TGTGCCACCACTCTAGCGGGAGGAACCTACGAGCAGTACTTC
>TRBJ2-1|many|TRBV3-1|TRBD1
CASSHFRDRSINEQFF
TGTGCCAGCAGCCATTTCCGGGACAGGAGTATCAATGAGCAGTTCTTC